This TCR beta chain was recorded in a study of cytomegalovirus exposure and HLA in healthy donors. About the study: A previous analysis identified approximately 110 million unique TCR beta sequences derived from around 180 million T cells. Early on, a data release was issued that held tens of millions of unique TCRs from HLA-typed donors.

Researchers ran the PCR with 60 Vbeta and 13 Jbeta primers. The protocol was immunoSEQ multiplex PCR, while the TCRdb copy is restricted to in-frame clones and leaves out a portion. The table includes roughly 220,000 clones, more than 65% detected once. The CDR3 is 15 residues long. Trimming cost V 6 bases and J 5 bases; bases outside gene matches: 5. CDR1 and CDR2 from the germline V gene are MNHEY and SVGAGI. The source of this sequence is a man aged 50 to 60 in good health and CMV-seronegative. This rearrangement joins TRBV6-5 to TRBJ2-3; the match to TRBD2 covers 13 bases. The sequencing input was PBMCs. The CDR3 region has the DNA TGTGCCAGCAGACAGGGACTAGCGGGAAAAGATACGCAGTATTTT. The encoded protein is CASRQGLAGKDTQYF.